This T cell receptor (beta chain) was identified in a study of a mutant IDH1 vaccine in newly diagnosed glioma. Study details: The treated population exhibited a male proportion of roughly 60%, a female proportion of roughly 40%, and a mean age of about 40 years.

Some clones are missing from TCRdb's copy, which holds only in-frame ones; the method was immunoSEQ multiplex PCR. The table has about 55,000 clones, under 90% seen once; the top ten hold 6% to 6.5%. The germline CDR1 and CDR2 sequences are MNHEY and SMNVEV (reference sequence). The CDR3 is made up of 17 amino acids. With 6 bases removed from V and 3 bases from J, the gap between germline ends came to 24 bases. The time point: week 23, last vaccination. Vaccination used 300 ug of mutant IDH1 20-mer peptide per dose, with topical imiquimod. With regard to this clone: No antigen is known for it.

The receptor was isolated from a man aged 40-49 years with glioma. Sequenced here: PBMCs, sampled from a glioma patient whose treatment included an IDH1 peptide vaccine. The chain has TRBV27 and TRBJ2-7; D may match TRBD1 or TRBD2 (5 bases each). In nucleotides, the CDR3 is TGTGCCAGCAGCCGCCTTTATGGGGACGGATCCAACTACGAGCAGTACTTC. Residues: CASSRLYGDGSNYEQYF.